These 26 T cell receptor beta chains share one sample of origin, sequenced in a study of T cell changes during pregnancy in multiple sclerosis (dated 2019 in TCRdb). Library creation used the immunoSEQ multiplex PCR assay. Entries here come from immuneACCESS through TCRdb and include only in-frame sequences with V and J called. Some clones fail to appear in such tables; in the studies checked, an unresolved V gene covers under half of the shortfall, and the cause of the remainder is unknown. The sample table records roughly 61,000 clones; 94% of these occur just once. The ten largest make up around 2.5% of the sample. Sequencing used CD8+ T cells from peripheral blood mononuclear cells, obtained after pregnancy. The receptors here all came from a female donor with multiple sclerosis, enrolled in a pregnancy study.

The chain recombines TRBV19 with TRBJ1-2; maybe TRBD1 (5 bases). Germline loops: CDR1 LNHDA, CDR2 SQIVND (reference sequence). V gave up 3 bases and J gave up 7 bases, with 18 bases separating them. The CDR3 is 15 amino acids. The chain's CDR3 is CASSIASLSGRGYTF. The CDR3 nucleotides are TGTGCCAGTAGTATTGCCTCTTTGTCAGGGCGTGGCTACACCTTC.

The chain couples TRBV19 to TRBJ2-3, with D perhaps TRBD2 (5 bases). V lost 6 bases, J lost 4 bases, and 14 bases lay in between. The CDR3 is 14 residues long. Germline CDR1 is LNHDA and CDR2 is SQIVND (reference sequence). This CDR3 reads CASRETSLSDTQYF. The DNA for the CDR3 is TGTGCCAGTAGGGAAACTAGTTTATCAGATACGCAGTATTTT. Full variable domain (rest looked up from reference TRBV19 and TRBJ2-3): DGGITQSPKYLFRKEGQNVTLSCEQNLNHDAMYWYRQDPGQGLRLIYYSQIVNDFQKGDIAEGYSVSREKKESFPLTVTSAQKNPTAFYLCASRETSLSDTQYFGPGTRLTVL.

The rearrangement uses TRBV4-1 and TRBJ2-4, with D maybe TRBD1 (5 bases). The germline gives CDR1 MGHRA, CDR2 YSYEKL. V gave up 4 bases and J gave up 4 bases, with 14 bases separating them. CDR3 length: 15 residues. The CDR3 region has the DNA TGCGCCAGCAGCCCTCTAGGGGTGATAAAAAACATTCAGTACTTC. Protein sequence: CASSPLGVIKNIQYF.

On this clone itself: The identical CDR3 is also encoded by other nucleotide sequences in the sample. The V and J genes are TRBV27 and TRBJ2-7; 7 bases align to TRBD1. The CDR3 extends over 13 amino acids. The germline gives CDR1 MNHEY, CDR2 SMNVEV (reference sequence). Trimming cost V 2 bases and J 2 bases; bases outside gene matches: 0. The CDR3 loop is CASSLRGPYEQYF. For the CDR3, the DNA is TGTGCCAGCAGTTTAAGGGGGCCCTACGAGCAGTACTTC.

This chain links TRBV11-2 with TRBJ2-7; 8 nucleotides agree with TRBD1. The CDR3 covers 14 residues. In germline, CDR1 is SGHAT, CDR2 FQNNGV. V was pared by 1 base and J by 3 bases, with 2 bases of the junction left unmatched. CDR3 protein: CASSLATGDYEQYF. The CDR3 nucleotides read TGTGCCAGCAGCTTAGCGACAGGGGACTACGAGCAGTACTTC. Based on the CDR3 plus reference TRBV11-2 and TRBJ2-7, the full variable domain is EAGVAQSPRYKIIEKRQSVAFWCNPISGHATLYWYQQILGQGPKLLIQFQNNGVVDDSQLPKDRFSAERLKGVDSTLKIQPAKLEDSAVYLCASSLATGDYEQYFGPGTRLTVT.

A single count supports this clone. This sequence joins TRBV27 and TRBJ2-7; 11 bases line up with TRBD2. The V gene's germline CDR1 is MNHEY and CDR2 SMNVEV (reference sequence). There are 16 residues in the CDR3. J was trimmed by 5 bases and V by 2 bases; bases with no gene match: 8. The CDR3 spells CASSLGTSGSPHEQYF. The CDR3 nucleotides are TGTGCCAGCAGTTTAGGAACTAGCGGGAGTCCCCACGAGCAGTACTTC.

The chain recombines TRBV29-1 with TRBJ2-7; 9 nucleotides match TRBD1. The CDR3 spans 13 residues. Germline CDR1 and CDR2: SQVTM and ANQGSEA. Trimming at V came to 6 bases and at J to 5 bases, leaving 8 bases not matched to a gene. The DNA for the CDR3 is TGCAGCGTAGGACGGACAGGGGTCGACGAGCAGTACTTC. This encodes CSVGRTGVDEQYF.

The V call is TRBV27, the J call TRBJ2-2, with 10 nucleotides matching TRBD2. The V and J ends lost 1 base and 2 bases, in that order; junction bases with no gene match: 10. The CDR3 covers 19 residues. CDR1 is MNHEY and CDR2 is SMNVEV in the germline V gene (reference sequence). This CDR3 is CASSLWRLAGASNTGELFF. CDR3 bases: TGTGCCAGCAGTTTATGGAGGCTAGCGGGGGCCTCTAACACCGGGGAGCTGTTTTTT.

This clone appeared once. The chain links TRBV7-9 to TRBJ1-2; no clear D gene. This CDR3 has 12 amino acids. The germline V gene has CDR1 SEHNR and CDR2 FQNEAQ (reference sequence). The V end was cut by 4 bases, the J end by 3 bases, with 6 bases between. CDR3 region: CASSSVDYGYTF. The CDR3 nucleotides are TGTGCCAGCAGCTCAGTGGACTATGGCTACACCTTC.

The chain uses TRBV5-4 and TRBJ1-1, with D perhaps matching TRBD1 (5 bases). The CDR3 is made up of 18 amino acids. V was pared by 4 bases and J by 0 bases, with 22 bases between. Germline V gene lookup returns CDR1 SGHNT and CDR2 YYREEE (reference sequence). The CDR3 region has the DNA TGTGCCAGCAGCCGCCGACAGAGATGGGGAAAAATGAACACTGAAGCTTTCTTT. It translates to CASSRRQRWGKMNTEAFF.

DNA for the CDR3: TGTGCCAGTAGTATGGGGACAGCTATGGATGGCTACACCTTC. Amino acids: CASSMGTAMDGYTF. This chain uses TRBV19 with TRBJ1-2, with 7 bases aligning to TRBD1. Germline V gene data show CDR1 as LNHDA and CDR2 as SQIVND (reference sequence). The CDR3 has 14 residues. Trimming at V came to 3 bases and at J to 6 bases, leaving 7 bases not matched to a gene.

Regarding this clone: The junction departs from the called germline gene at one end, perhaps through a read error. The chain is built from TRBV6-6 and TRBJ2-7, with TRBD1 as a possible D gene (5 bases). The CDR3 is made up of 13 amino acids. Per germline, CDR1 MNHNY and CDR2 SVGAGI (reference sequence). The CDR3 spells CASSYSERQPHNF. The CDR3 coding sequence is TGTGCCAGCAGTTACTCAGAACGACAGCCCCACAACTTC.

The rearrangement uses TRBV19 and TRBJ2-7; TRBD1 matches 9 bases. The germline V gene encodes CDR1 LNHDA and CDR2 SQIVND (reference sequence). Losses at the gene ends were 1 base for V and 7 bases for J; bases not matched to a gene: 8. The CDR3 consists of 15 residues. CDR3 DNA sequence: TGTGCCAGTAGTATAGGTACAGGGGGCCCGGGGGAGCAGTACTTC. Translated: CASSIGTGGPGEQYF.

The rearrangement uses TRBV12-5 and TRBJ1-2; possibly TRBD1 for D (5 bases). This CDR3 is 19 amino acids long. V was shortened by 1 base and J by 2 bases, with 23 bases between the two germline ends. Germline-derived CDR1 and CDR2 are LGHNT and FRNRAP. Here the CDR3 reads CASGLEVLGGGRANYGYTF. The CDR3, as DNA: TGTGCTAGTGGTTTGGAGGTTCTGGGCGGTGGCAGGGCGAACTATGGCTACACCTTC.

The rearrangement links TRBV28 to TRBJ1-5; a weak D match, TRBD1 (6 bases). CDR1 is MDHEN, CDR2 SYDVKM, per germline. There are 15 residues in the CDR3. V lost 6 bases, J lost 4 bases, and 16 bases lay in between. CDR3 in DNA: TGTGCCAGCAGACCACTCCCGGACAGAAATCAGCCCCAGCATTTT. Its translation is CASRPLPDRNQPQHF.

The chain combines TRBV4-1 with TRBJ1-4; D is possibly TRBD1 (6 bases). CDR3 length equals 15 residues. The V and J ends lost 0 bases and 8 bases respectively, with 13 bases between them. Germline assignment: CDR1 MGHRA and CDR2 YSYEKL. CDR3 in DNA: TGCGCCAGCAGCCAAGATCAGGGGAAGGAGGAAAAACTGTTTTTT. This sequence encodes CASSQDQGKEEKLFF.

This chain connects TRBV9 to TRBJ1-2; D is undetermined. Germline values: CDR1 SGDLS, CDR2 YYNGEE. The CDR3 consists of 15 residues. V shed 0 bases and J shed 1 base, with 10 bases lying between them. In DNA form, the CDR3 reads TGTGCCAGCAGCGTAGGAGGGATGAGTAACTATGGCTACACCTTC. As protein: CASSVGGMSNYGYTF.

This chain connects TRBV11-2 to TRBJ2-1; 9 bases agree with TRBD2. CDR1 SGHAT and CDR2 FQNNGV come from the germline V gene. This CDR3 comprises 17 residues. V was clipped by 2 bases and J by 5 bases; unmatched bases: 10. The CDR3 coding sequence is TGTGCCAGCAGCTTAAGGTGGGCTAGCGGGATCGACAATGAGCAGTTCTTC. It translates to CASSLRWASGIDNEQFF.

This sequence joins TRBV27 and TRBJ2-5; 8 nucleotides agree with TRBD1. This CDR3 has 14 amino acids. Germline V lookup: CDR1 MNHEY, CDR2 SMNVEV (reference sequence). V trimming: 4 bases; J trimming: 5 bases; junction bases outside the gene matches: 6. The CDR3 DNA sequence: TGTGCCAGCAGTTCTCGCAGGGGGCAGGAGACCCAGTACTTC. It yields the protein CASSSRRGQETQYF.

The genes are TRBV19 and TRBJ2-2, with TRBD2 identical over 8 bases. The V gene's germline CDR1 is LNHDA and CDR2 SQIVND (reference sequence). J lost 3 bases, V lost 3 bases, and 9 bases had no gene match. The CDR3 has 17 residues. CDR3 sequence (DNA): TGTGCCAGTAGTATTGCGAGCGGGAGTTCGTACACCGGGGAGCTGTTTTTT. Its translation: CASSIASGSSYTGELFF.

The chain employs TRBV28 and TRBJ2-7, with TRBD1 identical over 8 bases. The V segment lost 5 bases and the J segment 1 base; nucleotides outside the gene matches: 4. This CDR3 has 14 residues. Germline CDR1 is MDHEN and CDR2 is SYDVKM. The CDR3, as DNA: TGTGCCAGCAGTCCCGGGACAGGATCCTACGAGCAGTACTTC. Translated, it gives CASSPGTGSYEQYF.

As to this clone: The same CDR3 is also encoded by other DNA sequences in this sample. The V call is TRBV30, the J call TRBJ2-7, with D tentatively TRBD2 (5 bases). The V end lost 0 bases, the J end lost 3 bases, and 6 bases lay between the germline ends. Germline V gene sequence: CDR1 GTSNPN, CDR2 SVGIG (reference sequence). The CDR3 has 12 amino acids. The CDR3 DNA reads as TGTGCCTGGAGTGTTGGAGGCTACGAGCAGTACTTC. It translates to CAWSVGGYEQYF.

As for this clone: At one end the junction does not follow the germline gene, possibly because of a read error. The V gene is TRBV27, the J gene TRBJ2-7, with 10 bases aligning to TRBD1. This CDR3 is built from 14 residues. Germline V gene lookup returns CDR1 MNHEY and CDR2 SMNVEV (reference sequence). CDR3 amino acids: CASSLGTGAYEQCF. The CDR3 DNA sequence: TGTGCCAGCAGTTTAGGGACAGGGGCCTACGAGCAGTGCTTC.

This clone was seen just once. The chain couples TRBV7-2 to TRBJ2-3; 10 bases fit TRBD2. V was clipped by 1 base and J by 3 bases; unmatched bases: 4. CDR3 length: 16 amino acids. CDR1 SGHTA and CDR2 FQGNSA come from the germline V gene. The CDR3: CASSLGASGSTDTQYF. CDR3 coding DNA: TGTGCCAGCAGCTTAGGGGCTAGCGGGAGTACAGATACGCAGTATTTT.

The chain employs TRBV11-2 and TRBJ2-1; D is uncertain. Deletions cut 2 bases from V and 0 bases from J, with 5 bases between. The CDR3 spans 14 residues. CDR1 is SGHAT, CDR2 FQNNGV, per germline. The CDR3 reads CASSLSSSYNEQFF. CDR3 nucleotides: TGTGCCAGCAGCTTATCGAGCTCCTACAATGAGCAGTTCTTC.

CDR3 region: CASSQDASGIRGELFF. The CDR3 DNA reads as TGTGCCAGCAGCCAAGATGCTAGCGGGATCAGGGGGGAGCTGTTTTTT. V and J are TRBV4-2 and TRBJ2-2; 9 positions match TRBD2. After removal of 0 bases from V and 8 bases from J, the junction contained 7 bases not matched to a gene. Germline V gene data show CDR1 as LGHNA and CDR2 as YNFKEQ. This CDR3 is 16 amino acids long.